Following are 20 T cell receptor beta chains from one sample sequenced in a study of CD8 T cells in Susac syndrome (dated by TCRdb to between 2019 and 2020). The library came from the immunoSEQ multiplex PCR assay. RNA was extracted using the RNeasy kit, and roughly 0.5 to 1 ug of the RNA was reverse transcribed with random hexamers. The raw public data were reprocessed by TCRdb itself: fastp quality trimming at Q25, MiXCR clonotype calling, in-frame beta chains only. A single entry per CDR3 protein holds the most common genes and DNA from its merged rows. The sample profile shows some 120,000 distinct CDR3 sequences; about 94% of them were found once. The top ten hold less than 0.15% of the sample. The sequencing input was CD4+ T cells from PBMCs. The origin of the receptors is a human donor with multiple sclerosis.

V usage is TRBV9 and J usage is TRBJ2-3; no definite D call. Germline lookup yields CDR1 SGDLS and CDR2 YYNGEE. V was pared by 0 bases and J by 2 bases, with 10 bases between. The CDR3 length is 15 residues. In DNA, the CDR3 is TGTGCCAGCAGCGTAGGGTCAACAGACACAGATACGCAGTATTTT. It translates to CASSVGSTDTDTQYF. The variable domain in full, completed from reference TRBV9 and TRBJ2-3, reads DSGVTQTPKHLITATGQRVTLRCSPRSGDLSVYWYQQSLDQGLQFLIQYYNGEERAKGNILERFSAQQFPDLHSELNLSSLELGDSALYFCASSVGSTDTDTQYFGPGTRLTVL.

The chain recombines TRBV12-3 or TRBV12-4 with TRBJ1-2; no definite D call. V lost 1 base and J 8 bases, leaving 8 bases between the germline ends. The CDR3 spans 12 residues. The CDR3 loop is CASSLGVRGYTF. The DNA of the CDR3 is TGTGCCAGCAGTTTAGGGGTCCGGGGCTACACCTTC.

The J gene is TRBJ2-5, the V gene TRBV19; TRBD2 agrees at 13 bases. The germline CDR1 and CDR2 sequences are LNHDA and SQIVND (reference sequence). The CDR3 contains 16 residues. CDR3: CAHIRRLAGGQETQYF. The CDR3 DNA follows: TGTGCTCATATTAGACGACTAGCGGGGGGACAAGAGACCCAGTACTTC.

CDR3 DNA sequence: TGTGCCAGCAGTGCCGGGAGGTCCCAGCCCTACGAGCAGTACTTC. It encodes CASSAGRSQPYEQYF. The rearrangement links TRBV2 to TRBJ2-7; 7 bases are shared with TRBD2. The germline CDR1 and CDR2 sequences are SNHLY and FYNNEI. The CDR3 spans 15 residues. J lost 2 bases, V lost 4 bases, and 8 bases had no gene match.

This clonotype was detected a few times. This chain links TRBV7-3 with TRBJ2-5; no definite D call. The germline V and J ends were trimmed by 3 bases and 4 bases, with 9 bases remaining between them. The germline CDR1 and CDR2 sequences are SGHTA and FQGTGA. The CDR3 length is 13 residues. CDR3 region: CASSLLGRETQYF. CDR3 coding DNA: TGTGCCAGCAGCTTGCTAGGAAGAGAGACCCAGTACTTC.

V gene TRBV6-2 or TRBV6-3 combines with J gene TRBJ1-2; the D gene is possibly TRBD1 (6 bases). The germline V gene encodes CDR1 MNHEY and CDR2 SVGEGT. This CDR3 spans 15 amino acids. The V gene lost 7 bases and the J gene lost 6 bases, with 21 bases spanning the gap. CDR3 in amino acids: CASNGDTMYTDGYTF. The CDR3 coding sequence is TGTGCCAGCAATGGGGACACCATGTACACCGATGGCTACACCTTC.

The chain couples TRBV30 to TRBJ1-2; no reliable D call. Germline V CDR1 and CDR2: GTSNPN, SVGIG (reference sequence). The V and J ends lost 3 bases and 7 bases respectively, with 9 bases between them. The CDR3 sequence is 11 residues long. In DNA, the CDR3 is TGTGCCTGGAGGCCGTCGGTTGGCTACACCTTC. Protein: CAWRPSVGYTF.

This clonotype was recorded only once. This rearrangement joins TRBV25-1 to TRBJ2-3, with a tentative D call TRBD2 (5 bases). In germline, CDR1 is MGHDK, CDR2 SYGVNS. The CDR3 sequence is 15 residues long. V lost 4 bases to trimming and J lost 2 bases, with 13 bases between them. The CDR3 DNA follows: TGTGCCAGCAGTGGAGGGTCCTCTAACACAGATACGCAGTATTTT. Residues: CASSGGSSNTDTQYF.

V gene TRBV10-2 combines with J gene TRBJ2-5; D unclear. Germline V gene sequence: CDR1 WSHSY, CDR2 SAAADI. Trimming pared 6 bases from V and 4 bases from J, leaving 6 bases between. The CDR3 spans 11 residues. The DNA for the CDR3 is TGCGCCAGCAGGCAGGCAGAGACCCAGTACTTC. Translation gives CASRQAETQYF.

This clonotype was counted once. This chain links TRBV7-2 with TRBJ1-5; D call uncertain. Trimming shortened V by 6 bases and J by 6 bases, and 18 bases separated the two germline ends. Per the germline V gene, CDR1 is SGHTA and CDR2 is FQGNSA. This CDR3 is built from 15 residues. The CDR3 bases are TGTGCCAGCAGGTCCGCGAGTGGATTCAGTCAGCCCCAGCATTTT. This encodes CASRSASGFSQPQHF.

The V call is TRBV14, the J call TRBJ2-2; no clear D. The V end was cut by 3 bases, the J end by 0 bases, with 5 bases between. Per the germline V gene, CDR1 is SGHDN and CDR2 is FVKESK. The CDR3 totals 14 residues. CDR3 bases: TGTGCCAGCAGCCACCACGCGAACACCGGGGAGCTGTTTTTT. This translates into CASSHHANTGELFF.

As DNA, the CDR3 is TGTGCCAGCAGCTTGGGTTGGCGGGTCACAGATACGCAGTATTTT. Encoded protein: CASSLGWRVTDTQYF. The V and J genes are TRBV7-6 and TRBJ2-3; tentative D call: TRBD2 (5 bases). The V end lost 3 bases, the J end lost 2 bases, and 12 bases lay between the germline ends. The germline V gene has CDR1 SGHVS and CDR2 FNYEAQ. The CDR3 extends over 15 amino acids.

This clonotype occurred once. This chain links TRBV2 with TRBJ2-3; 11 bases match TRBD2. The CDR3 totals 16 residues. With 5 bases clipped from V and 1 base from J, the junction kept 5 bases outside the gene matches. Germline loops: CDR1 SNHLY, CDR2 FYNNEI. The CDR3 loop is CASSTTGLAGTDTQYF. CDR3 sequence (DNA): TGTGCCAGCAGTACCACGGGACTAGCGGGCACAGATACGCAGTATTTT. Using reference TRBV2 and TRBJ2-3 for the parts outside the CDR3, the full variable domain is EPEVTQTPSHQVTQMGQEVILRCVPISNHLYFYWYRQILGQKVEFLVSFYNNEISEKSEIFDDQFSVERPDGSNFTLKIRSTKLEDSAMYFCASSTTGLAGTDTQYFGPGTRLTVL.

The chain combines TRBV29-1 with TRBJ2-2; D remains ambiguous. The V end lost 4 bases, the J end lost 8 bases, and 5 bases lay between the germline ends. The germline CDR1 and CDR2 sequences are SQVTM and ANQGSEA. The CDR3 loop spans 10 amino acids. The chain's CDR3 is CSVGSGELFF. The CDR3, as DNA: TGCAGCGTTGGCTCTGGGGAGCTGTTTTTT.

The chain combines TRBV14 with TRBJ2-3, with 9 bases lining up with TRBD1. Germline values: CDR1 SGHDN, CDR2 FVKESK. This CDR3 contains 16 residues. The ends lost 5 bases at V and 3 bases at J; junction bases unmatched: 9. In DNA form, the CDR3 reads TGTGCCAGCAGCACTCCGACAGGGGGGATGACAGATACGCAGTATTTT. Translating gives CASSTPTGGMTDTQYF.

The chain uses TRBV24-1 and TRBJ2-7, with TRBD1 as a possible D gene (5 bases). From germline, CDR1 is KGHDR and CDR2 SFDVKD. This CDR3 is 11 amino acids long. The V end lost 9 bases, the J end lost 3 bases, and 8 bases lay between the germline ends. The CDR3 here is CATLDSYEQYF. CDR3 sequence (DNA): TGTGCCACCCTAGACAGCTACGAGCAGTACTTC.

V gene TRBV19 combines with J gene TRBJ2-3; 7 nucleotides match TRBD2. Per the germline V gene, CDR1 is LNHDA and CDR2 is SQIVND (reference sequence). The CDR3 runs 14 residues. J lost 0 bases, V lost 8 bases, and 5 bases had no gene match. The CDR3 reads CASRASGSTDTQYF. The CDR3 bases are TGTGCCAGTCGGGCTAGCGGTAGCACAGATACGCAGTATTTT.

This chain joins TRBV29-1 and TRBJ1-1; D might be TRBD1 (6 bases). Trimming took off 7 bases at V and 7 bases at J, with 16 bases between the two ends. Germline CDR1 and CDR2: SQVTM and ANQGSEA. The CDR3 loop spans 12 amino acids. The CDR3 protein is CSADRSEGEAFF. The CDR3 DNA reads TGCAGCGCTGACAGGTCTGAGGGTGAAGCTTTCTTT.

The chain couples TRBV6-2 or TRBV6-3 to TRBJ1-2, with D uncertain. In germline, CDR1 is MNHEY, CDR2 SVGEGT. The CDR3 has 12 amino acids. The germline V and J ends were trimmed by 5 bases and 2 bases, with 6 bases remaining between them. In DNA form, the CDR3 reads TGTGCCAGCAGTGAATGGAACTATGGCTACACCTTC. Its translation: CASSEWNYGYTF.

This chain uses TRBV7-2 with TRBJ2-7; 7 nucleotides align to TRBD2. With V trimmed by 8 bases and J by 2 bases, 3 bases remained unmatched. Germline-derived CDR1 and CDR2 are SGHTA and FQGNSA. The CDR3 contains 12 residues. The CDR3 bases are TGTGCCAGCCAGGGACTAACCTACGAGCAGTACTTC. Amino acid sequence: CASQGLTYEQYF.